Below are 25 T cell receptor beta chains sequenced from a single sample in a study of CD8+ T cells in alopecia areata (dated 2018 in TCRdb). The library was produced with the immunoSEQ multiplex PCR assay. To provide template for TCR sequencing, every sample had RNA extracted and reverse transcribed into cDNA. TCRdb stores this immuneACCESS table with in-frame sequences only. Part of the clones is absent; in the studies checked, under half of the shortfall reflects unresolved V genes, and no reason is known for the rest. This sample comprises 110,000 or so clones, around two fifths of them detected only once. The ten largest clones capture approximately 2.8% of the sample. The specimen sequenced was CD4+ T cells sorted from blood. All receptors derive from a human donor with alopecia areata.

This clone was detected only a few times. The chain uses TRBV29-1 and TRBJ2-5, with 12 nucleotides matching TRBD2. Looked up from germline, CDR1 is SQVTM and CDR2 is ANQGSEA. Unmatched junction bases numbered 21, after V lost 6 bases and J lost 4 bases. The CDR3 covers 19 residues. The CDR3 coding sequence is TGCAGCGTCGACGGGACAGGGCTAGCGGGAGGGCCCGTCAGAGAGACCCAGTACTTC. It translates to CSVDGTGLAGGPVRETQYF.

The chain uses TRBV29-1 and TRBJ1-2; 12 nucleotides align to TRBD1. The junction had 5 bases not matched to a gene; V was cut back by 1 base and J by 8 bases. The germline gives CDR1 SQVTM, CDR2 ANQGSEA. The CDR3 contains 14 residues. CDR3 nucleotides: TGCAGCGTTGAAGTGGGACAGGGGGCTCTCGGCTACACCTTC. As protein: CSVEVGQGALGYTF.

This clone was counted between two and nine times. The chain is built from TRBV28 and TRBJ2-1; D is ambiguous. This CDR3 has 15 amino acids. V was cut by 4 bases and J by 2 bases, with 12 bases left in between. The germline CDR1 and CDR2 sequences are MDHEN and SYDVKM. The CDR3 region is CASSSPPQAYNEQFF. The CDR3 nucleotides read TGTGCCAGCAGTTCCCCACCCCAGGCCTACAATGAGCAGTTCTTC.

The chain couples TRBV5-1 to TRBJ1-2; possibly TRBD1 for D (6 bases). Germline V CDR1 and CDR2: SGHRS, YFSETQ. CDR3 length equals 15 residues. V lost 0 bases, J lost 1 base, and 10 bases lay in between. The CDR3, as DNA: TGCGCCAGCAGCTTGGCGGGACAAGATAACTATGGCTACACCTTC. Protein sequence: CASSLAGQDNYGYTF.

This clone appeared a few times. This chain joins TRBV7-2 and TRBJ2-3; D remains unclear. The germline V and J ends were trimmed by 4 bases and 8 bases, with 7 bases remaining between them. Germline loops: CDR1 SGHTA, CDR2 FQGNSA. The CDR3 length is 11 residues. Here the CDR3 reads CASSSAATQYF. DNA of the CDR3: TGTGCCAGCAGCTCCGCCGCTACGCAGTATTTT.

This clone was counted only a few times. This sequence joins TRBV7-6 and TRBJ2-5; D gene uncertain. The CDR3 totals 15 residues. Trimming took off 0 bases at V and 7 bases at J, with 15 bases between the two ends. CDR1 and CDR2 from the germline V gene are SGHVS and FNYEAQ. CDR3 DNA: TGTGCCAGCAGCTTAGCTAGAGGACCCGTCGCGACCCAGTACTTC. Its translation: CASSLARGPVATQYF.

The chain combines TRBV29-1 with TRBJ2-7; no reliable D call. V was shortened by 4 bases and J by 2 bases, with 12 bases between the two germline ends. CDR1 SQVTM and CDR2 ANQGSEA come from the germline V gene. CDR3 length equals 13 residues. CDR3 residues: CSVVGRATYEQYF. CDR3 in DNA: TGCAGCGTTGTGGGTCGGGCGACCTACGAGCAGTACTTC.

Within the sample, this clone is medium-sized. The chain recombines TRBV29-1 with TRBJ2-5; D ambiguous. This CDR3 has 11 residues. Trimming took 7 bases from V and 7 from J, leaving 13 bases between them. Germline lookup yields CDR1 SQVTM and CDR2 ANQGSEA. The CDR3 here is CSGAEVGTQYF. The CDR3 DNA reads TGCAGCGGGGCCGAGGTGGGGACCCAGTACTTC.

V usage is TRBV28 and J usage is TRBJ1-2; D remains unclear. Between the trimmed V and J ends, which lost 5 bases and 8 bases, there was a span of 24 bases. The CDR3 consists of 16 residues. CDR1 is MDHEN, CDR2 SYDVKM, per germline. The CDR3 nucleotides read TGTGCCAGCAGTCCCCTAAGGGCGTCGGGAATTATCGGCTACACCTTC. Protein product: CASSPLRASGIIGYTF.

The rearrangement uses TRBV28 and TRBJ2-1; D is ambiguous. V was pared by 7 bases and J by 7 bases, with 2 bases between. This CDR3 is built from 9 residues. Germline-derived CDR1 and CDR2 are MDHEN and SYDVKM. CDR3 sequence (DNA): TGTGCCAGCATGAATGAGCAGTTCTTC. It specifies CASMNEQFF.

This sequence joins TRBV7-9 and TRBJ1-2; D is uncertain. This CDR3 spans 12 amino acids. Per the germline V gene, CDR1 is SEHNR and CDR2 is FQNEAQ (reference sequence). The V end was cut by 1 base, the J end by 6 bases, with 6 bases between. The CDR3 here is CASSLGTDGYTF. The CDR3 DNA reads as TGTGCCAGCAGCTTAGGGACCGATGGCTACACCTTC.

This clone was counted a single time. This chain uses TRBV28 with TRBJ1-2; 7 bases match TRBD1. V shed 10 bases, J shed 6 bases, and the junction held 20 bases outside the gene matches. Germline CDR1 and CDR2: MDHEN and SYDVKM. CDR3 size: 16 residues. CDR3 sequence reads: CATVREGGSVQNGYTF. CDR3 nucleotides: TGTGCCACCGTCCGGGAAGGGGGCTCGGTACAGAATGGCTACACCTTC.

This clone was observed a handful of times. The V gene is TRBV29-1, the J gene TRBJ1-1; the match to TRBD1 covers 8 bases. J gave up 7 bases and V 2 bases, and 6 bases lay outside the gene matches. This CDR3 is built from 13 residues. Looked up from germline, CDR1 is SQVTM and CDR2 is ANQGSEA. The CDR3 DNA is TGCAGCGTTGAACAACAGGGGGAGAATGAAGCTTTCTTT. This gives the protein CSVEQQGENEAFF.

CDR3 in DNA: TGTGCCTGGAGTGTAGCCAGTGAAGCTTTCTTT. Amino acids: CAWSVASEAFF. The chain recombines TRBV30 with TRBJ1-1; D gene uncertain. V lost 0 bases, J lost 7 bases, and 6 bases lay in between. CDR3 size: 11 residues. Germline V gives CDR1 GTSNPN, CDR2 SVGIG (reference sequence).

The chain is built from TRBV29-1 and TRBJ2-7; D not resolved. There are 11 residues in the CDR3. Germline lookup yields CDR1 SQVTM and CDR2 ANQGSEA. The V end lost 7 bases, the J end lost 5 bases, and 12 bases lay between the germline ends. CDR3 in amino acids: CSGKSWDEQYF. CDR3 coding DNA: TGCAGCGGAAAGTCTTGGGACGAGCAGTACTTC.

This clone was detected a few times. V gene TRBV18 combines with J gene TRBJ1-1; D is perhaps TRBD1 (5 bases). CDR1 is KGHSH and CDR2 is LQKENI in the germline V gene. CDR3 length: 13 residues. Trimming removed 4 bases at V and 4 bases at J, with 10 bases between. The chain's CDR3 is CASSLTGSTEAFF. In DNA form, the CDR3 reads TGTGCCAGCTCACTTACAGGTAGCACTGAAGCTTTCTTT. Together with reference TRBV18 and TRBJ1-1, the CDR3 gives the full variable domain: NAGVMQNPRHLVRRRGQEARLRCSPMKGHSHVYWYRQLPEEGLKFMVYLQKENIIDESGMPKERFSAEFPKEGPSILRIQQVVRGDSAAYFCASSLTGSTEAFFGQGTRLTVV.

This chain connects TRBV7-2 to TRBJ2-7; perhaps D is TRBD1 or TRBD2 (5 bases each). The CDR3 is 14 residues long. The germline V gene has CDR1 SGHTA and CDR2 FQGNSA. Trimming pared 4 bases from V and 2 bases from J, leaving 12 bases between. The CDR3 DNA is TGTGCCAGCAGCTCCAGGGACGGCGCCTACGAGCAGTACTTC. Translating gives CASSSRDGAYEQYF.

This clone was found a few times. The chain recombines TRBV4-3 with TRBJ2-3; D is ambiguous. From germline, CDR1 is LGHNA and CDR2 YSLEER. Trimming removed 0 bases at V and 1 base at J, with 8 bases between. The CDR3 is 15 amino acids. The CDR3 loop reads CASSQESWGTDTQYF. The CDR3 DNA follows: TGCGCCAGCAGCCAAGAGAGCTGGGGCACAGATACGCAGTATTTT.

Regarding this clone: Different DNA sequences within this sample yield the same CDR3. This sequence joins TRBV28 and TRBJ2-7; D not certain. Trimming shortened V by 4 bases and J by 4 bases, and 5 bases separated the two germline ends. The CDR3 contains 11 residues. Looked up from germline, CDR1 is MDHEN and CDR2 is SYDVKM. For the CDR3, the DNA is TGTGCCAGCAGTTCCGGGTACGAGCAGTACTTC. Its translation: CASSSGYEQYF.

The CDR3 is CASSQGLLTGELFF. The CDR3 nucleotides are TGCGCCAGCAGCCAAGGACTCCTCACCGGGGAGCTGTTTTTT. The chain has TRBV4-3 and TRBJ2-2, with D hard to call. V was clipped by 1 base and J by 4 bases, with 7 bases between them. The CDR3 runs to 14 residues. Germline V CDR1 and CDR2: LGHNA, YSLEER.

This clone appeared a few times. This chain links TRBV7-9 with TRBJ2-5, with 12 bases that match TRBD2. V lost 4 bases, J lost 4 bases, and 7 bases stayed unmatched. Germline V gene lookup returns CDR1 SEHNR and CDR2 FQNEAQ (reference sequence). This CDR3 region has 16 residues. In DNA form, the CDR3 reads TGTGCCAGCAGCTCTGGACTAGCGGGGATAGGAGAGACCCAGTACTTC. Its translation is CASSSGLAGIGETQYF.

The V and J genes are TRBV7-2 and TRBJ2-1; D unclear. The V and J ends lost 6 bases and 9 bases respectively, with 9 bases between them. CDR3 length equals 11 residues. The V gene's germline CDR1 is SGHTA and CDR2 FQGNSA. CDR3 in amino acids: CASRIDTEQFF. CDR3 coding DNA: TGTGCCAGCAGGATAGACACTGAGCAGTTCTTC.

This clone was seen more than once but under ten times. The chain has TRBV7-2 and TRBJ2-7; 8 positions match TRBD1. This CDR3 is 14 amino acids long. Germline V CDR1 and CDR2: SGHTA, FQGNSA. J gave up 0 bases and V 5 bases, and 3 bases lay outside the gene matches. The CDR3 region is CASSRDRSSYEQYF. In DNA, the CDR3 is TGTGCCAGCAGCCGGGACAGGAGCTCCTACGAGCAGTACTTC.

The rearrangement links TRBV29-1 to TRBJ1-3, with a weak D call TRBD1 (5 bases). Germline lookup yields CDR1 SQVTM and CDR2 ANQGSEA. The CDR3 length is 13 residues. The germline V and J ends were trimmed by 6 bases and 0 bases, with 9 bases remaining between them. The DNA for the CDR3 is TGCAGCGTGGAGGGGAGCTCTGGAAACACCATATATTTT. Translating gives CSVEGSSGNTIYF.

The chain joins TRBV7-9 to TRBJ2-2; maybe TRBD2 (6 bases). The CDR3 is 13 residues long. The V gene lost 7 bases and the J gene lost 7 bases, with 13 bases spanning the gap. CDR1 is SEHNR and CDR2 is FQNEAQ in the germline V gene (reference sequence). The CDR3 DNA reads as TGTGCCAGCAACCTACAGGAGGGCGGGGAGCTGTTTTTT. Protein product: CASNLQEGGELFF.